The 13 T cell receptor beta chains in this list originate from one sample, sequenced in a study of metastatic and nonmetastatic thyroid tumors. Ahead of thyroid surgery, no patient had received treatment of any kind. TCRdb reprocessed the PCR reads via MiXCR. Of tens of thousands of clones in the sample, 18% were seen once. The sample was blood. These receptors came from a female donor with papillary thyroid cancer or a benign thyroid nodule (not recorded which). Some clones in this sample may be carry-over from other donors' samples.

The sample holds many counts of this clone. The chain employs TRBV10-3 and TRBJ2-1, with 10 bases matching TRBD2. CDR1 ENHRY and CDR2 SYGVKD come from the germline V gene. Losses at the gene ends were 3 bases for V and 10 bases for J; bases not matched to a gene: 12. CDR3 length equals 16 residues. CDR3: CAISERGLAGAGEQFF. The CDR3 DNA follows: TGTGCCATCAGTGAAAGGGGGCTAGCGGGAGCAGGGGAGCAGTTCTTC.

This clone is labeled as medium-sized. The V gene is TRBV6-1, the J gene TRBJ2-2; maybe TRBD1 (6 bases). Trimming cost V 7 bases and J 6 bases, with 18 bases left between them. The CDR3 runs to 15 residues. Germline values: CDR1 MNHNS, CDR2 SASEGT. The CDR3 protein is CASTQTGPRSGELFF. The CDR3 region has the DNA TGTGCCAGCACCCAGACAGGTCCTCGGTCCGGGGAGCTGTTTTTT.

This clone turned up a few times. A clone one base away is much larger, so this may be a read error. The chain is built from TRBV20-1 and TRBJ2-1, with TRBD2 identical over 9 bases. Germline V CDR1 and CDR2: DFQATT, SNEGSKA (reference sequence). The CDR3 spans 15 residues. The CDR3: CSALIAGDSYNEQLF. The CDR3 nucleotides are TGCAGTGCACTTATAGCGGGAGATTCCTACAATGAGCAGCTCTTC.

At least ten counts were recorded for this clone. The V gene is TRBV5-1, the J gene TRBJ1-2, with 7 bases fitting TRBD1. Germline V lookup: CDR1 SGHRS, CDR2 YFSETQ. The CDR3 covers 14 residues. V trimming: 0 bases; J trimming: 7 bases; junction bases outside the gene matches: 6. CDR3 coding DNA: TGCGCCAGCAGCTTGGGACCCCGGGACAGTGGCTACACCTTC. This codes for CASSLGPRDSGYTF.

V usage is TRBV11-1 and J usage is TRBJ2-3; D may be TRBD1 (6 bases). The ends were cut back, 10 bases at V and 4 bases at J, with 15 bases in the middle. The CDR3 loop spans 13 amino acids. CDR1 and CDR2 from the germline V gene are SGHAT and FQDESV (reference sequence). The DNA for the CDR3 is TGTGCCAACAGACCGGACAGAGCAGATACGCAGTATTTT. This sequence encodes CANRPDRADTQYF.

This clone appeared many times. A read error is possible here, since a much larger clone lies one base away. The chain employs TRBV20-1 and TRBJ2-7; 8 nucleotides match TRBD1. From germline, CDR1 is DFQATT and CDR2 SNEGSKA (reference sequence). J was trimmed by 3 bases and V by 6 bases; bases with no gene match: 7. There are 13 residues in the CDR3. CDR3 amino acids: CSAPDRVHYEQYF. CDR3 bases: TGCAGTGCCCCGGACAGGGTCCACTACGAGCAGTACTTC.

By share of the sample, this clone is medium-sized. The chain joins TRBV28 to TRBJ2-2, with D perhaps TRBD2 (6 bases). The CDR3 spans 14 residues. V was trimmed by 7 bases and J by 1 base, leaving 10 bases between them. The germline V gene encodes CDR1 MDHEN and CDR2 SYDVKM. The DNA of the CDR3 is TGTGCCAGCACGGGGCGGGAGAACACCGGGGAGCTGTTTTTT. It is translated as CASTGRENTGELFF.

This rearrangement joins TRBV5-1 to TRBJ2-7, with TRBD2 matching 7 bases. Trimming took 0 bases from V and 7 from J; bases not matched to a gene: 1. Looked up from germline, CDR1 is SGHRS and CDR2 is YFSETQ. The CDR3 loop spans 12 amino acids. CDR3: CASSLASGEQYF. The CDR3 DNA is TGCGCCAGCAGCTTGGCTAGCGGAGAGCAGTACTTC.

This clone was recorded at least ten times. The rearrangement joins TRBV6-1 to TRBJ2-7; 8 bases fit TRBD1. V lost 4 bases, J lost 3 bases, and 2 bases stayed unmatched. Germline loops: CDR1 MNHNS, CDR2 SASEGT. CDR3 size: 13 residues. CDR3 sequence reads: CASSVGQDYEQYF. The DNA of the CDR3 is TGTGCCAGCAGTGTGGGACAGGACTACGAGCAGTACTTC.

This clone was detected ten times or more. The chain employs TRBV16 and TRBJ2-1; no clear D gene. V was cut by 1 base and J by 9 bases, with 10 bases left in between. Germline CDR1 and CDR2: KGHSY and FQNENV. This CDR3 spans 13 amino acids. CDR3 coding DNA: TGTGCCAGCAGCCAATACCCCCCGGGTGAGCAGTTCTTC. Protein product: CASSQYPPGEQFF.

For the CDR3, the DNA is TGCAGTGCCGACGGGGGGAATTACGAGCAGTACTTC. This codes for CSADGGNYEQYF. This chain links TRBV20-1 with TRBJ2-7; 7 bases are shared with TRBD2. The ends lost 6 bases at V and 4 bases at J; junction bases unmatched: 6. This CDR3 contains 12 residues. Looked up from germline, CDR1 is DFQATT and CDR2 is SNEGSKA (reference sequence).

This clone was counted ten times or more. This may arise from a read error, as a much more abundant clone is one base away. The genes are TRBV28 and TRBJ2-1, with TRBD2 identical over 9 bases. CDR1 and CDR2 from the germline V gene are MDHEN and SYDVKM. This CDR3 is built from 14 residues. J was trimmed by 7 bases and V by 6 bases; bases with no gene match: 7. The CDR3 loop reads CASRFPSGKNEQFF. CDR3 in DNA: TGTGCCAGCAGGTTCCCTAGCGGGAAGAATGAGCAGTTCTTC.

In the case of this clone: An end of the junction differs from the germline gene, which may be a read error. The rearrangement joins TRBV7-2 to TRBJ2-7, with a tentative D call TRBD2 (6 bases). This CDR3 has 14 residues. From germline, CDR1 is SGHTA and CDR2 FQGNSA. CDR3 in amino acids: CVSTQTRGDYEQYF. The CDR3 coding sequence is TGTGTCAGCACCCAGACTAGAGGGGACTACGAGCAGTACTTC. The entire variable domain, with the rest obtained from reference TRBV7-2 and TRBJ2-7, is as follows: GAGVSQSPSNKVTEKGKDVELRCDPISGHTALYWYRQSLGQGLEFLIYFQGNSAPDKSGLPSDRFSAERTGGSVSTLTIQRTQQEDSAVYLCVSTQTRGDYEQYFGPGTRLTVT.